This is a list of T cell receptor beta chains from one sample in a study of cytomegalovirus exposure and HLA in healthy donors. This table comes from immunoSEQ multiplex PCR, and its TCRdb copy is limited to in-frame clones, with some not included. The repertoire holds a few hundred thousand clones, with about 80% as singletons. The sample taken for sequencing was PBMCs. Receptors were obtained from a woman aged 40 to 50 in good health and CMV-seronegative. Each CDR3 is given with its conserved first and last residue. A D gene is named only where the DNA matches it firmly. The size entry is marked missing in some rows and otherwise reads once, few, many or a size class.

size: few
J: TRBJ2-2
D: -
V: TRBV4-1
CDR3: CASSQFDRPGELFF
DNA: TGCGCCAGCAGCCAATTTGACAGGCCCGGGGAGCTGTTTTTT

size: -
J: TRBJ1-2
D: -
V: TRBV27
CDR3: CASSLGQGHYGYTF
DNA: TGTGCCAGCAGTTTAGGGCAGGGCCACTATGGCTACACCTTC

size: -
J: TRBJ2-3
D: TRBD1
V: TRBV7-9
CDR3: CASSFRGTVSTDTQYF
DNA: TGTGCCAGCAGCTTTCGAGGGACAGTGAGCACAGATACGCAGTATTTT

size: -
J: TRBJ1-1
D: TRBD1
V: TRBV19
CDR3: CASSIGVLDRGRGAFF
DNA: TGTGCCAGTAGTATAGGCGTTTTGGACAGGGGACGAGGAGCTTTCTTT

size: once
J: TRBJ1-2
D: TRBD1
V: TRBV5-3
CDR3: CARSSYIRQGYGYTF
DNA: TGTGCCAGAAGCTCCTACATCAGACAGGGATATGGCTACACCTTC

size: -
J: TRBJ1-2
D: TRBD1
V: TRBV30
CDR3: CAWRGQANYGYTF
DNA: TGTGCCTGGAGGGGACAGGCTAACTATGGCTACACCTTC

size: -
J: TRBJ2-7
D: TRBD1
V: TRBV14
CDR3: CASSYGTGAYEQYF
DNA: TGTGCCAGCAGCTACGGGACAGGGGCCTACGAGCAGTACTTC

size: -
J: TRBJ1-3
D: -
V: TRBV4-2
CDR3: CASSRRGNSGNTIYF
DNA: TGTGCCAGCAGCCGTAGGGGCAACTCTGGAAACACCATATATTTT

size: -
J: TRBJ2-7
D: TRBD2
V: TRBV4-3
CDR3: CASSQETSGGPQYF
DNA: TGCGCCAGCAGCCAAGAGACTAGCGGGGGGCCCCAGTACTTC

size: -
J: TRBJ2-7
D: TRBD2
V: TRBV10-2
CDR3: CASRTLAGSYEQYF
DNA: TGCGCCAGCAGGACCTTAGCGGGGTCCTACGAGCAGTACTTC

size: -
J: TRBJ2-7
D: -
V: TRBV7-2
CDR3: CASSFYSEQYF
DNA: TGTGCCAGCAGCTTTTACAGCGAGCAGTACTTC

size: -
J: TRBJ2-1
D: -
V: TRBV9
CDR3: CASSVGSARNEQFF
DNA: TGTGCCAGCAGCGTAGGTTCTGCACGGAATGAGCAGTTCTTC

size: -
J: TRBJ2-2
D: -
V: TRBV19
CDR3: CASSNVGTRLGTGELFF
DNA: TGTGCCAGTAGTAACGTCGGGACTCGCCTGGGGACCGGGGAGCTGTTTTTT

size: -
J: TRBJ2-7
D: TRBD1
V: TRBV2
CDR3: CASRFNTGTGGYEQYF
DNA: TGTGCCAGCAGATTTAACACCGGGACAGGGGGCTACGAGCAGTACTTC

size: -
J: TRBJ1-4
D: -
V: TRBV2
CDR3: CASSSRTPRVATNEKLFF
DNA: TGTGCCAGCAGTTCCCGAACCCCGAGGGTAGCAACTAATGAAAAACTGTTTTTT

size: -
J: TRBJ1-1
D: TRBD1
V: TRBV19
CDR3: CASISDRGRGNTEAFF
DNA: TGTGCCAGTATTTCGGACAGGGGGCGAGGGAACACTGAAGCTTTCTTT

size: -
J: TRBJ1-5
D: -
V: TRBV28
CDR3: CASSFGQHNQPQHF
DNA: TGTGCCAGCAGTTTTGGACAGCACAATCAGCCCCAGCATTTT

size: -
J: TRBJ1-2
D: TRBD1
V: TRBV7-9
CDR3: CASSRGQGYGYTF
DNA: TGTGCCAGCAGCCGTGGACAGGGCTATGGCTACACCTTC

size: -
J: TRBJ2-2
D: -
V: TRBV21-1
CDR3: CASSKAPGANTGELFF
DNA: TGTGCCAGCAGCAAAGCGCCAGGGGCGAACACCGGGGAGCTGTTTTTT

size: once
J: TRBJ1-2
D: TRBD1
V: TRBV15
CDR3: CATSRTGTGGFWGYTF
DNA: TGTGCCACCAGCAGAACCGGGACAGGGGGCTTCTGGGGCTACACCTTC

size: -
J: TRBJ1-5
D: -
V: TRBV7-6
CDR3: CASSWGHNNQPQHF
DNA: TGTGCCAGCAGCTGGGGACACAACAATCAGCCCCAGCATTTT

size: -
J: TRBJ2-7
D: TRBD1
V: TRBV6-5
CDR3: CASSTSGQGSYEQYF
DNA: TGTGCCAGCAGCACTTCGGGACAGGGGTCGTACGAGCAGTACTTC

size: once
J: TRBJ2-2
D: -
V: TRBV6-5
CDR3: CASSRPQTGSGELFF
DNA: TGTGCCAGCAGCCGCCCCCAAACAGGGTCCGGGGAGCTGTTTTTT

size: -
J: TRBJ2-7
D: -
V: TRBV18
CDR3: CASSPTSTYEQYF
DNA: TGTGCCAGCTCACCAACCAGTACCTACGAGCAGTACTTC

size: few
J: TRBJ1-5
D: -
V: TRBV10-3
CDR3: CAISLTGFQPQHF
DNA: TGTGCCATCAGCCTAACAGGGTTTCAGCCCCAGCATTTT

size: -
J: TRBJ1-2
D: TRBD1
V: TRBV29-1
CDR3: CSVEVYPGPGGNSWGYTF
DNA: TGCAGCGTTGAAGTTTACCCGGGGCCAGGGGGCAATTCTTGGGGCTACACCTTC

size: -
J: TRBJ1-5
D: TRBD1
V: TRBV18
CDR3: CASSPDRGGNQPQHF
DNA: TGTGCCAGCTCGCCCGACAGGGGGGGCAATCAGCCCCAGCATTTT

size: few
J: TRBJ1-4
D: -
V: TRBV9
CDR3: CASSVAAGSPEKLFF
DNA: TGTGCCAGCAGCGTAGCTGCGGGGTCTCCGGAAAAACTGTTTTTT

size: -
J: TRBJ1-1
D: -
V: TRBV30
CDR3: CAWTKGVSTEAFF
DNA: TGTGCCTGGACAAAGGGAGTGAGCACTGAAGCTTTCTTT

size: -
J: TRBJ1-2
D: TRBD1
V: TRBV7-9
CDR3: CATGTGDTNYGYTF
DNA: TGTGCCACCGGGACAGGCGATACTAACTATGGCTACACCTTC

size: -
J: TRBJ2-1
D: TRBD2
V: TRBV28
CDR3: CASSLVGGRQFF
DNA: TGTGCCAGCAGTTTAGTCGGCGGGAGACAGTTCTTC

size: -
J: TRBJ2-3
D: -
V: TRBV10-3
CDR3: CAISEQPTSTDTQYF
DNA: TGTGCCATCAGTGAGCAGCCGACTAGCACAGATACGCAGTATTTT

size: few
J: TRBJ2-1
D: -
V: TRBV19
CDR3: CASKSDTGYNEQFF
DNA: TGTGCCAGTAAATCGGACACTGGTTACAATGAGCAGTTCTTC

size: -
J: TRBJ1-1
D: TRBD1
V: TRBV7-9
CDR3: CASSSRQGAPTEAFF
DNA: TGTGCCAGCAGCTCGCGACAGGGGGCGCCTACTGAAGCTTTCTTT

size: -
J: TRBJ2-5
D: -
V: TRBV5-4
CDR3: CASSLGGGAGETQYF
DNA: TGTGCCAGCAGCTTAGGTGGGGGGGCTGGAGAGACCCAGTACTTC

size: -
J: TRBJ1-2
D: -
V: TRBV5-1
CDR3: CASSPREDGYTF
DNA: TGCGCCAGCAGCCCCAGGGAAGATGGCTACACCTTC

size: -
J: TRBJ2-2
D: -
V: TRBV9
CDR3: CASSVVVTGELFF
DNA: TGTGCCAGCAGCGTAGTAGTAACCGGGGAGCTGTTTTTT

size: -
J: TRBJ2-7
D: TRBD2
V: TRBV5-1
CDR3: CASSSLGGDYEQYF
DNA: TGCGCCAGCAGCTCCCTCGGGGGGGACTACGAGCAGTACTTC

size: -
J: TRBJ1-6
D: -
V: TRBV2
CDR3: CASSDQGQGIHF
DNA: TGTGCCAGCAGTGACCAGGGGCAGGGTATCCACTTT

size: once
J: TRBJ2-7
D: TRBD2
V: TRBV7-3
CDR3: CASSLTGGVRGEQYF
DNA: TGTGCCAGCAGCTTAACGGGAGGGGTGAGGGGCGAGCAGTACTTC

size: -
J: TRBJ2-1
D: TRBD2
V: TRBV18
CDR3: CASSPNGRGAYNEQFF
DNA: TGTGCCAGCTCGCCCAACGGTCGGGGGGCCTACAATGAGCAGTTCTTC

size: -
J: TRBJ1-1
D: -
V: TRBV5-1
CDR3: CASSPVLNTEAFF
DNA: TGCGCCAGCAGCCCCGTCTTGAACACTGAAGCTTTCTTT

size: once
J: TRBJ2-7
D: -
V: TRBV10-3
CDR3: CAISSSTGATYEQYF
DNA: TGTGCCATCAGCTCTTCGACAGGAGCAACCTACGAGCAGTACTTC

size: -
J: TRBJ2-7
D: TRBD1
V: TRBV5-1
CDR3: CASRFLGQSAYEQYF
DNA: TGCGCCAGCAGGTTTTTGGGACAGTCCGCCTACGAGCAGTACTTC

size: -
J: TRBJ1-2
D: TRBD1
V: TRBV19
CDR3: CASRWTGSYGYTF
DNA: TGTGCCAGTAGGTGGACAGGGTCCTATGGCTACACCTTC